The 28 T cell receptor beta chains listed next were all sequenced from one sample in a study of T cell responses to AZD1222 COVID-19 vaccine. Measured with immunoSEQ multiplex PCR; TCRdb has only the in-frame clones, and not every one. This table holds about 130,000 clones, 75% to 95% found once. This specimen consisted of peripheral blood, obtained 28 days after the second AZD1222 dose. These receptors came from an adult who received the AZD1222 COVID-19 vaccine.

This chain joins TRBV12-3 or TRBV12-4 and TRBJ1-1; D possibly corresponds to TRBD1 (6 bases). Trimming cost V 6 bases and J 4 bases, with 12 bases left between them. CDR3 size: 13 residues. This CDR3 reads CASSPGGATEAFF. The CDR3 DNA follows: TGTGCCAGCAGCCCCGGGGGGGCCACTGAAGCTTTCTTT.

The V and J genes are TRBV2 and TRBJ1-5; weak D call: TRBD1 (6 bases). The germline V gene has CDR1 SNHLY and CDR2 FYNNEI. V lost 6 bases and J lost 6, with 9 bases in between. The CDR3 is made up of 12 amino acids. CDR3 amino acids: CASRTGGQPQHF. Here the CDR3 DNA reads TGTGCCAGCAGGACAGGAGGTCAGCCCCAGCATTTT.

This clone was counted a few times. This sequence joins TRBV9 and TRBJ2-2, with a possible D match to TRBD1 (5 bases). The germline V and J ends were trimmed by 0 bases and 6 bases, with 9 bases remaining between them. CDR1 and CDR2 (germline): SGDLS, YYNGEE. The length of the CDR3 is 14 residues. The CDR3 bases are TGTGCCAGCAGCGTAGGTTTAGGGGCCGGGGAGCTGTTTTTT. As protein: CASSVGLGAGELFF.

This clone was observed a few times. CDR3 DNA sequence: TGTGCCAGCAGTGAAGCGAGAGGGTTGAACACTGAAGCTTTCTTT. Translation: CASSEARGLNTEAFF. The chain carries TRBV6-1 and TRBJ1-1; D unresolved. Germline loops: CDR1 MNHNS, CDR2 SASEGT. With 0 bases removed from V and 0 bases from J, the gap between germline ends came to 8 bases. This CDR3 region has 15 residues.

The chain couples TRBV29-1 to TRBJ1-1, with a weak D call TRBD1 (6 bases). The CDR3 has 13 residues. Germline-derived CDR1 and CDR2 are SQVTM and ANQGSEA. Trimming left V 4 bases short and J 4 bases short, with 13 bases between. The CDR3 nucleotides are TGCAGCGTTGTCGGGGGGCTCGGCACTGAAGCTTTCTTT. Translated: CSVVGGLGTEAFF.

V is TRBV5-1 and J is TRBJ1-4; D uncertain. The CDR3 sequence is 12 residues long. V lost 0 bases to trimming and J lost 7 bases, with 4 bases between them. The germline CDR1 and CDR2 sequences are SGHRS and YFSETQ. CDR3 region: CASSLDGEKLFF. In DNA form, the CDR3 reads TGCGCCAGCAGCTTGGATGGTGAAAAACTGTTTTTT.

The chain carries TRBV30 and TRBJ2-7, with 7 bases lining up with TRBD2. CDR3 size: 15 residues. CDR1 and CDR2 (germline): GTSNPN, SVGIG (reference sequence). V gave up 2 bases and J gave up 3 bases; unmatched junction bases: 10. The chain's CDR3 is CAWSPQPGGGYEQYF. DNA of the CDR3: TGTGCCTGGAGTCCCCAACCTGGGGGGGGCTACGAGCAGTACTTC.

This clone turned up a few times. The chain employs TRBV2 and TRBJ1-2; D is undetermined. This CDR3 is built from 10 residues. The germline V gene encodes CDR1 SNHLY and CDR2 FYNNEI. With 8 bases removed from V and 8 bases from J, the gap between germline ends came to 9 bases. The CDR3 nucleotides are TGTGCCAGCTCCTTACGGGGCTACACCTTC. Translation gives CASSLRGYTF.

This clone appeared once. CDR3 nucleotides: TGTGCCAGCAGTGAATCTAGGAGAGGGAACTATGGCTACACCTTC. Amino acid sequence: CASSESRRGNYGYTF. This rearrangement joins TRBV25-1 to TRBJ1-2; D is uncertain. The CDR3 totals 15 residues. Trimming cost V 1 base and J 2 bases, with 11 bases left between them. Germline CDR1 MGHDK, CDR2 SYGVNS.

The chain employs TRBV7-9 and TRBJ2-7; 10 bases line up with TRBD1. There are 15 residues in the CDR3. V was pared by 5 bases and J by 5 bases, with 9 bases of the junction left unmatched. In germline, CDR1 is SEHNR, CDR2 FQNEAQ (reference sequence). For the CDR3, the DNA is TGTGCCAGCAGCCTTGGGACAGGGGCCGACCACGAGCAGTACTTC. The encoded protein is CASSLGTGADHEQYF.

The chain uses TRBV10-3 and TRBJ2-3; D is perhaps TRBD1 (6 bases). The V end lost 11 bases, the J end lost 2 bases, and 11 bases lay between the germline ends. The CDR3 is 12 residues long. Per germline, CDR1 ENHRY and CDR2 SYGVKD. DNA for the CDR3: TGTGCCGGGGGCGAGGCCACAGATACGCAGTATTTT. It codes for CAGGEATDTQYF.

The chain joins TRBV3-1 (or the pseudogene TRBV3-2) to TRBJ1-1; D possibly corresponds to TRBD1 (5 bases). The germline gives CDR1 LGHDT, CDR2 YNNKEL (reference sequence). The V end lost 5 bases, the J end lost 1 base, and 8 bases lay between the germline ends. The CDR3 has 13 amino acids. CDR3 DNA sequence: TGTGCCAGCAGCACGGACACGAACACTGAAGCTTTCTTT. This gives the protein CASSTDTNTEAFF.

The chain links TRBV3-1 (or the pseudogene TRBV3-2) to TRBJ1-2; possible D gene TRBD1, 6 bases. V was clipped by 0 bases and J by 5 bases, with 16 bases between them. CDR1 is LGHDT, CDR2 YNNKEL, per germline (reference sequence). The CDR3 is 16 residues long. In nucleotides, the CDR3 is TGTGCCAGCAGCCAAGATTCGGGGGGCGGTGGTTATGGCTACACCTTC. It codes for CASSQDSGGGGYGYTF.

The V gene is TRBV5-1, the J gene TRBJ1-1; D not certain. Trimming shortened V by 5 bases and J by 6 bases, and 11 bases separated the two germline ends. This CDR3 contains 12 residues. Germline lookup yields CDR1 SGHRS and CDR2 YFSETQ. The CDR3 protein is CASRPTSPEAFF. The CDR3 DNA follows: TGCGCCAGCAGACCCACTTCCCCTGAAGCTTTCTTT.

V and J are TRBV5-4 and TRBJ2-7; no clear D. The CDR3 totals 15 residues. V was pared by 4 bases and J by 0 bases, with 14 bases between. CDR1 is SGHNT and CDR2 is YYREEE in the germline V gene (reference sequence). CDR3 in DNA: TGTGCCAGCAGCCGGACGGGTGGGATCTCCTACGAGCAGTACTTC. Protein product: CASSRTGGISYEQYF.

This sequence joins TRBV4-3 and TRBJ1-6; 7 bases align to TRBD1. V was pared by 4 bases and J by 10 bases, with 13 bases of the junction left unmatched. In germline, CDR1 is LGHNA, CDR2 YSLEER. CDR3 length: 16 residues. The CDR3 DNA reads as TGCGCCAGCAGCCGACAGGACACAGGGGTTAGGTCACCCCTCCACTTT. Translation: CASSRQDTGVRSPLHF.

This chain joins TRBV2 and TRBJ1-1, with D uncertain. The CDR3 contains 14 residues. Looked up from germline, CDR1 is SNHLY and CDR2 is FYNNEI. Trimming took 4 bases from V and 3 from J, leaving 12 bases between them. The DNA for the CDR3 is TGTGCCAGCAGTGCCCTCGGGAGGGACACTGAAGCTTTCTTT. This codes for CASSALGRDTEAFF.

The V and J genes are TRBV30 and TRBJ2-1, with 10 bases identical to TRBD2. The V segment lost 4 bases and the J segment 6 bases; nucleotides outside the gene matches: 6. There are 14 residues in the CDR3. From germline, CDR1 is GTSNPN and CDR2 SVGIG (reference sequence). The CDR3 nucleotides read TGTGCCTGGACCACCGGGACTAGCGTCAATGAGCAGTTCTTC. The encoded protein is CAWTTGTSVNEQFF.

The J gene is TRBJ1-3, the V gene TRBV2; weak D call: TRBD1 (5 bases). Trimming pared 5 bases from V and 0 bases from J, leaving 11 bases between. The CDR3 is 15 residues long. The germline CDR1 and CDR2 sequences are SNHLY and FYNNEI. CDR3 DNA: TGTGCCAGCAGTCTAGACAGAAGCTCTGGAAACACCATATATTTT. Translated: CASSLDRSSGNTIYF.

This sequence joins TRBV12-5 and TRBJ1-5, with 8 bases matching TRBD1. Germline V CDR1 and CDR2: LGHNT, FRNRAP. CDR3 length equals 17 residues. With 1 base clipped from V and 1 base from J, the junction kept 6 bases outside the gene matches. The DNA for the CDR3 is TGTGCTAGTGGTTTGGCGCAGGGGGCTACCAGCAATCAGCCCCAGCATTTT. Protein: CASGLAQGATSNQPQHF.

This clone has a single count. The V call is TRBV9, the J call TRBJ2-3, with D possibly TRBD2 on 7 matching bases. CDR3 length: 15 amino acids. V shed 2 bases and J shed 4 bases, with 14 bases lying between them. Germline-derived CDR1 and CDR2 are SGDLS and YYNGEE. The DNA of the CDR3 is TGTGCCAGCAGCGTCTGGGGGGGCAGGGCAGATACGCAGTATTTT. Protein sequence: CASSVWGGRADTQYF.

CDR3 bases: TGTGCCAGCAGCCAAGGACCTCCGGCGACCGGGGAGCTGTTTTTT. Its translation is CASSQGPPATGELFF. The V gene is TRBV3-1 (or the pseudogene TRBV3-2), the J gene TRBJ2-2; D remains unclear. CDR1 LGHDT and CDR2 YNNKEL come from the germline V gene (reference sequence). Trimming left V 1 base short and J 5 bases short, with 11 bases between. The CDR3 runs to 15 residues.

The rearrangement links TRBV6-1 to TRBJ1-2; D not resolved. Germline V gene lookup returns CDR1 MNHNS and CDR2 SASEGT. This CDR3 has 15 amino acids. V was shortened by 3 bases and J by 4 bases, with 15 bases between the two germline ends. CDR3 loop: CASSDLTQRAYGYTF. DNA of the CDR3: TGTGCCAGCAGTGACCTGACACAACGGGCCTATGGCTACACCTTC.

V gene TRBV3-1 (or the pseudogene TRBV3-2) combines with J gene TRBJ1-5, with D tentatively TRBD1 (6 bases). This CDR3 is built from 14 residues. The V end lost 3 bases, the J end lost 3 bases, and 9 bases lay between the germline ends. Germline V gene lookup returns CDR1 LGHDT and CDR2 YNNKEL (reference sequence). This CDR3 is CASSQRGTNQPQHF. The CDR3 region has the DNA TGTGCCAGCAGCCAGAGGGGGACCAATCAGCCCCAGCATTTT.

This clone appeared a few times. The V gene is TRBV11-3, the J gene TRBJ1-1, with a tentative D call TRBD1 (5 bases). This CDR3 has 14 amino acids. V shed 0 bases and J shed 1 base, with 6 bases lying between them. The V gene's germline CDR1 is SGHNT and CDR2 YENEEA. The CDR3 sequence: CASSLEGPNTEAFF. The CDR3 nucleotides are TGTGCCAGCAGCTTAGAGGGGCCGAACACTGAAGCTTTCTTT. Combining the CDR3 with reference TRBV11-3 and TRBJ1-1 gives the whole variable domain EAGVVQSPRYKIIEKKQPVAFWCNPISGHNTLYWYLQNLGQGPELLIRYENEEAVDDSQLPKDRFSAERLKGVDSTLKIQPAELGDSAVYLCASSLEGPNTEAFFGQGTRLTVV.

This clone was detected once. CDR3 protein: CASSRGYGYTF. The CDR3 bases are TGTGCCAGCAGTCGGGGTTATGGCTACACCTTC. The J gene is TRBJ1-2, the V gene TRBV3-1 (or the pseudogene TRBV3-2); D is ambiguous. CDR1 LGHDT and CDR2 YNNKEL come from the germline V gene (reference sequence). This CDR3 has 11 residues. With 6 bases removed from V and 5 bases from J, the gap between germline ends came to 7 bases.

This clone was seen only once. V and J are TRBV27 and TRBJ1-2, with D possibly TRBD1 on 6 matching bases. Germline V gives CDR1 MNHEY, CDR2 SMNVEV (reference sequence). This CDR3 comprises 13 residues. V gave up 6 bases and J gave up 1 base, with 9 bases separating them. The CDR3 DNA is TGTGCCAGCAGCTACAGGGTTAACTATGGCTACACCTTC. Translating it yields CASSYRVNYGYTF.

This chain connects TRBV14 to TRBJ1-1; 9 nucleotides match TRBD1. In germline, CDR1 is SGHDN, CDR2 FVKESK. The V gene end was trimmed by 5 bases and the J gene end by 8 bases; junction bases not matched to a gene: 9. The CDR3 is made up of 14 amino acids. The CDR3 here is CASSEAQGAQEAFF. Here the CDR3 DNA reads TGTGCCAGCAGCGAAGCACAGGGGGCTCAGGAAGCTTTCTTT.